The 13 T cell receptor beta chains listed next were all sequenced from one sample in a study of post-analysis software for immune sequencing data. Findings and limits, study-wide: TRBV5-6, TRBV5-1 and TRBV20-1 were among about 5 TRBV segments more frequent in patients than controls.

For these receptors, no antigen is known. Each TCR beta cDNA library carried unique molecular identifiers. TCRdb fed the PCR reads into MiXCR, producing one record per CDR3 protein. The sample consists of 600,000 to 750,000 distinct CDR3 sequences, about 60% of them appearing once. Source material: blood. The receptors here all came from a girl aged 2 to 10 with multiple sclerosis.

V gene TRBV11-2 combines with J gene TRBJ1-2; D is uncertain. This CDR3 contains 16 residues. CDR1 is SGHAT, CDR2 FQNNGV, per germline. V was pared by 1 base and J by 8 bases, with 20 bases between. CDR3 DNA: TGTGCCAGCAGCTTAGTGAGGCGGGAGCTTGCAGGCGGCTACACCTTC. The encoded protein is CASSLVRRELAGGYTF.

A remark on this clonotype: Sequence at one end of the junction differs from germline and may be a read error. J is TRBJ2-3 and V is TRBV29-1; D gene ambiguous. Germline V gives CDR1 SQVTM, CDR2 ANQGSEA. The length of the CDR3 is 12 residues. CDR3 loop: CSVAKGTDTQYF. Here the CDR3 DNA reads TGCAGCGTTGCGAAGGGCACTGATACGCAGTATTTT.

In its sample, this clonotype was seen a few times. This chain connects TRBV29-1 to TRBJ2-3; D may be TRBD1 or TRBD2 (5 bases each). Germline loops: CDR1 SQVTM, CDR2 ANQGSEA. Trimming took off 7 bases at V and 1 base at J, with 9 bases between the two ends. The length of the CDR3 is 12 residues. CDR3 amino acids: CSGGLGTDTQYF. CDR3 DNA: TGCAGCGGGGGGTTGGGCACAGATACGCAGTATTTT.

This clonotype was recorded a few times. The V and J genes are TRBV10-3 and TRBJ2-6; 9 bases agree with TRBD1. After removal of 4 bases from V and 0 bases from J, the junction contained 4 bases not matched to a gene. Germline V gene lookup returns CDR1 ENHRY and CDR2 SYGVKD. The CDR3 loop spans 17 amino acids. The CDR3 spells CAISGRDRDSGANVLTF. CDR3 nucleotide sequence: TGTGCCATCAGTGGCCGGGACAGGGACTCTGGGGCCAACGTCCTGACTTTC.

V and J are TRBV29-1 and TRBJ1-2, with unresolved D. Germline CDR1 reads SQVTM; CDR2 reads ANQGSEA. This CDR3 spans 14 amino acids. Deletions cut 6 bases from V and 3 bases from J, with 17 bases between. In nucleotides, the CDR3 is TGCAGCGTCCAAAGGCCTCAGTCCTACTATGGCTACACCTTC. Protein sequence: CSVQRPQSYYGYTF.

This clonotype has more than one count but fewer than ten. One end of the junction does not line up with germline, which may come from a read error. J is TRBJ1-1 and V is TRBV6-6; possible D gene TRBD1, 6 bases. The CDR3 runs to 14 residues. CDR1 and CDR2 (germline): MNHNY, SVGAGI (reference sequence). CDR3 nucleotides: TGTGCCAGCAGTCACAGGGCCATGAACACTGGAGCTTTCTTT. It specifies CASSHRAMNTGAFF.

There are a few counts of this clonotype. This chain links TRBV7-2 with TRBJ2-1; 10 bases map to TRBD2. The germline V gene has CDR1 SGHTA and CDR2 FQGNSA. After removal of 2 bases from V and 7 bases from J, the junction contained 5 bases not matched to a gene. The CDR3 is made up of 15 amino acids. The CDR3 region is CASSLLAGVRNEQFF. The CDR3 DNA reads as TGTGCCAGCAGCTTACTAGCGGGAGTGAGAAATGAGCAGTTCTTC.

This chain joins TRBV12-3 or TRBV12-4 and TRBJ1-3, with 9 nucleotides matching TRBD1. The V gene end was trimmed by 5 bases and the J gene end by 2 bases; junction bases not matched to a gene: 7. The CDR3 consists of 16 residues. The CDR3 spells CASSKKRQGAGNTIYF. In DNA, the CDR3 is TGTGCCAGCAGTAAAAAGAGACAGGGGGCTGGAAACACCATATATTTT.

V usage is TRBV20-1 and J usage is TRBJ2-1, with TRBD2 identical over 7 bases. The CDR3 is made up of 16 amino acids. V lost 2 bases and J lost 4; bases outside the gene matches: 11. Looked up from germline, CDR1 is DFQATT and CDR2 is SNEGSKA (reference sequence). This chain's CDR3 is CSARPLAVGPYNEQFF. The CDR3 DNA is TGCAGTGCTAGACCTCTAGCGGTAGGACCTTACAATGAGCAGTTCTTC.

This clonotype was counted a few times. V and J are TRBV29-1 and TRBJ2-1; possible D gene TRBD2, 5 bases. V was trimmed by 0 bases and J by 4 bases, leaving 13 bases between them. The CDR3 is 15 amino acids. Looked up from germline, CDR1 is SQVTM and CDR2 is ANQGSEA. The CDR3 here is CSVEERASQYNEQFF. CDR3 sequence (DNA): TGCAGCGTTGAAGAGCGGGCTAGCCAATACAATGAGCAGTTCTTC.

This sequence joins TRBV12-3 or TRBV12-4 and TRBJ1-1; D is unresolved. The CDR3 consists of 11 residues. Trimming removed 5 bases at V and 6 bases at J, with 7 bases between. The CDR3 DNA follows: TGTGCCAGCAGTCGGCGGGCTGAAGCTTTCTTT. It is translated as CASSRRAEAFF.

This clonotype was observed many times. The CDR3 loop is CASSLDGGSYGYTF. The CDR3 DNA follows: TGCGCCAGCAGCTTGGATGGGGGAAGCTATGGCTACACCTTC. The rearrangement joins TRBV5-1 to TRBJ1-2, with D possibly being TRBD1 (5 bases). The CDR3 has 14 residues. Trimming took 0 bases from V and 4 from J, leaving 10 bases between them. Germline V lookup: CDR1 SGHRS, CDR2 YFSETQ.

CDR3 amino acids: CATSRDPASYEQYF. Written as DNA, the CDR3 is TGTGCCACCAGCAGAGATCCCGCAAGCTACGAGCAGTACTTC. The V call is TRBV15, the J call TRBJ2-7; D unclear. Trimming shortened V by 0 bases and J by 3 bases, and 9 bases separated the two germline ends. CDR1 and CDR2 from the germline V gene are LNHNV and YYDKDF (reference sequence). The CDR3 contains 14 residues.